Following are 11 T cell receptor beta chains from one sample sequenced in a study of blood T cell repertoires in COVID-19. Profiling relied on immunoSEQ multiplex PCR, and the TCRdb table lists in-frame clones only, not all of them. The sample shows a few hundred thousand clones, around 80% of them seen only once. The sample comprised PBMCs or T cells enriched from blood (not recorded which). The receptors here all came from a man under 40 with acute COVID-19.

This clone was observed a handful of times. This chain connects TRBV19 to TRBJ1-1; 8 positions match TRBD1. This CDR3 is built from 13 residues. The germline V gene encodes CDR1 LNHDA and CDR2 SQIVND (reference sequence). Trimming removed 3 bases from V and 6 bases from J; junction bases left unmatched: 3. The CDR3 spells CASSIQGAAEAFF. The CDR3 nucleotides are TGTGCCAGTAGTATTCAGGGGGCTGCTGAAGCTTTCTTT.

The chain joins TRBV18 to TRBJ1-5; D is perhaps TRBD1 (5 bases). The V end was cut by 8 bases, the J end by 1 base, with 15 bases between. There are 15 residues in the CDR3. Germline V gives CDR1 KGHSH, CDR2 LQKENI. The CDR3 reads CASDEDGGSNQPQHF. In nucleotides, the CDR3 is TGTGCCAGCGACGAAGACGGGGGGAGCAATCAGCCCCAGCATTTT.

This clone was seen once. This chain uses TRBV4-2 with TRBJ1-5; D might be TRBD1 (5 bases). This CDR3 comprises 16 residues. V was shortened by 0 bases and J by 0 bases, with 9 bases between the two germline ends. CDR1 is LGHNA, CDR2 YNFKEQ, per germline. Written as DNA, the CDR3 is TGTGCCAGCAGCCAAGAAGAGGGACTTAGCAATCAGCCCCAGCATTTT. Protein: CASSQEEGLSNQPQHF.

This clone was counted a single time. The chain recombines TRBV2 with TRBJ2-3, with 9 positions matching TRBD2. This CDR3 comprises 15 residues. Germline V gives CDR1 SNHLY, CDR2 FYNNEI. V dropped 8 bases and J dropped 6; count of bases not matched to a gene: 12. The CDR3 loop reads CASARGLAFTDTQYF. CDR3 DNA: TGTGCCAGCGCGAGAGGACTAGCGTTTACCGATACGCAGTATTTT.

The chain carries TRBV21-1 and TRBJ2-7; the table assigns TRBD2, which was not confirmed against the DNA. TRBV21-1 is shown as a pseudogene. The CDR3 runs to 14 residues. This CDR3 is CASSKRPGLDEQYV. CDR3 nucleotide sequence: TGTGCCAGCAGCAAAAGGCCGGGACTTGACGAGCAGTACGTC.

The V and J genes are TRBV3-1 (or the pseudogene TRBV3-2) and TRBJ2-3, with 8 positions matching TRBD2. The CDR3 has 17 residues. The germline V gene has CDR1 LGHDT and CDR2 YNNKEL (reference sequence). The J segment lost 1 base and the V segment lost 1 base, leaving 7 bases of the junction unmatched. The CDR3 spells CASSQALSGSGTDTQYF. As DNA, the CDR3 is TGTGCCAGCAGCCAAGCCCTAAGCGGGAGTGGCACAGATACGCAGTATTTT.

The chain carries TRBV5-1 and TRBJ1-2; TRBD1 matches at 7 bases. CDR3 size: 15 residues. Germline V lookup: CDR1 SGHRS, CDR2 YFSETQ. The ends lost 1 base at V and 2 bases at J; junction bases unmatched: 5. This CDR3 is CASSLTGQVNYGYTF. The DNA for the CDR3 is TGCGCCAGCAGCTTGACCGGACAGGTAAACTATGGCTACACCTTC. The variable domain in full, with the rest retrieved from reference TRBV5-1 and TRBJ1-2, is KAGVTQTPRYLIKTRGQQVTLSCSPISGHRSVSWYQQTPGQGLQFLFEYFSETQRNKGNFPGRFSGRQFSNSRSEMNVSTLELGDSALYLCASSLTGQVNYGYTFGSGTRLTVV.

A few counts support this clone. V is TRBV28 and J is TRBJ1-5, with D tentatively TRBD1 (5 bases). This CDR3 region has 15 residues. With 3 bases removed from V and 5 bases from J, the gap between germline ends came to 14 bases. The germline gives CDR1 MDHEN, CDR2 SYDVKM. The CDR3 sequence: CASSFTAGRHQPQHF. CDR3 DNA sequence: TGTGCCAGCAGTTTCACCGCAGGGAGGCATCAGCCCCAGCATTTT.

The V and J genes are TRBV18 and TRBJ1-1; D is possibly TRBD1 (6 bases). The length of the CDR3 is 14 residues. Germline V gene sequence: CDR1 KGHSH, CDR2 LQKENI. Trimming left V 1 base short and J 3 bases short, with 9 bases between. CDR3 in amino acids: CASSPLQGYTEAFF. For the CDR3, the DNA is TGTGCCAGCTCACCACTGCAGGGGTACACTGAAGCTTTCTTT.

The J gene is TRBJ1-5, the V gene TRBV7-9; 7 bases fit TRBD1. With V trimmed by 4 bases and J by 7 bases, 10 bases remained unmatched. The germline V gene has CDR1 SEHNR and CDR2 FQNEAQ (reference sequence). The CDR3 totals 15 residues. DNA of the CDR3: TGTGCCAGCAGCTCAGACAGGGTCGAGCGCCAGCCCCAGCATTTT. As protein: CASSSDRVERQPQHF.

There are a few counts of this clone. V gene TRBV11-2 combines with J gene TRBJ1-1; the match to TRBD1 covers 7 bases. The CDR3 contains 15 residues. Germline V gives CDR1 SGHAT, CDR2 FQNNGV. Trimming at V came to 5 bases and at J to 1 base, leaving 7 bases not matched to a gene. The chain's CDR3 is CASSLPGQKNTEAFF. In DNA form, the CDR3 reads TGTGCCAGCAGCCTTCCGGGACAGAAGAACACTGAAGCTTTCTTT.